This TCR beta chain emerged from a study of blood T cell repertoires in COVID-19. Generated by immunoSEQ multiplex PCR, the TCRdb table keeps only in-frame clones and is missing some. The sample lists about 130,000 clones, around 88% seen once, with 2.3% in the top ten. Self-reported history from a screening survey and questionnaire set each donor's cohort. Trimming cost V 4 bases and J 6 bases, with 12 bases left between them. The CDR3 runs to 13 residues. Germline CDR1 WNHNN, CDR2 SYGVQD (reference sequence). The chain joins TRBV10-1 to TRBJ1-1, with D possibly TRBD1 on 5 matching bases. Material: PBMCs or T cells enriched from blood (not recorded which). The receptor was derived from a woman aged 45 to 65 who had recovered from COVID-19. CDR3 residues: CASSARVGAEAFF. CDR3 DNA: TGCGCCAGCAGTGCCAGGGTGGGCGCTGAAGCTTTCTTT.